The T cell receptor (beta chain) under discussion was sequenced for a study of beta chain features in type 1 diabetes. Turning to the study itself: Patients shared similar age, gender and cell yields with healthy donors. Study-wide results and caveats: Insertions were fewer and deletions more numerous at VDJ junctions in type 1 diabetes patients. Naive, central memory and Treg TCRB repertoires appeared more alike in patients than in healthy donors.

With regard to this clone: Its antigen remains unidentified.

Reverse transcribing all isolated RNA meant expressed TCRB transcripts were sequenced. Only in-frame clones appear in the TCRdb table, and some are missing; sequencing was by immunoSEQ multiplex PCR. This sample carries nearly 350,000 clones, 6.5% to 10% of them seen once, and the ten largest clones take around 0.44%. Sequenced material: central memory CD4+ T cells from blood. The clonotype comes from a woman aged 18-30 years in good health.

For the CDR3, the DNA is TGCGCCAGCAGCTTGGCCCCGACCTCCGGGGAGCTGTTTTTT. Residues: CASSLAPTSGELFF. The chain joins TRBV5-1 to TRBJ2-2; D ambiguous. The V end was cut by 0 bases, the J end by 6 bases, with 9 bases between. CDR3 length equals 14 residues. CDR1 SGHRS and CDR2 YFSETQ come from the germline V gene.